The 10 T cell receptor beta chains in this list originate from one sample, sequenced in a study of shared clonotypes between healthy human individuals. CD45RO-negative, CCR7-selected cells formed the naive CD8 fraction, which excluded terminally differentiated effector memory CD45RA+ cells. The method was immunoSEQ multiplex PCR; TCRdb's version includes in-frame clones alone and lacks a portion of them. This table holds under 2,000,000 clones, about 95% found once. The sample comprised naive CD8+ T cells sorted from blood. Every receptor here comes from a man aged 18 to 29 in good health.

This chain uses TRBV13 with TRBJ2-7; 12 bases align to TRBD2. J gave up 1 base and V 4 bases, and 2 bases lay outside the gene matches. Germline V gene sequence: CDR1 PRHDT, CDR2 FYEKMQ (reference sequence). The CDR3 contains 15 residues. The CDR3 region has the DNA TGTGCCAGCAGCTCCGGGACTAGCGGGTCCTACGAGCAGTACTTC. Residues: CASSSGTSGSYEQYF.

The chain carries TRBV2 and TRBJ2-2; TRBD1 is a possible D gene (6 bases). The ends were cut back, 5 bases at V and 2 bases at J, with 9 bases in the middle. The length of the CDR3 is 14 residues. Looked up from germline, CDR1 is SNHLY and CDR2 is FYNNEI. The CDR3 DNA follows: TGTGCCAGCAGTCCGGGACAAAACACCGGGGAGCTGTTTTTT. It is translated as CASSPGQNTGELFF.

This sequence joins TRBV27 and TRBJ1-1; D is uncertain. The CDR3 has 14 residues. With 2 bases removed from V and 2 bases from J, the gap between germline ends came to 9 bases. The germline V gene has CDR1 MNHEY and CDR2 SMNVEV (reference sequence). The CDR3: CASSLVAANTEAFF. CDR3 DNA: TGTGCCAGCAGTTTAGTCGCGGCTAACACTGAAGCTTTCTTT.

The rearrangement joins TRBV6-5 to TRBJ1-1, with 7 nucleotides matching TRBD1. There are 15 residues in the CDR3. The germline CDR1 and CDR2 sequences are MNHEY and SVGAGI. Losses at the gene ends were 2 bases for V and 5 bases for J; bases not matched to a gene: 8. The CDR3 spells CASSYGQGVSTEAFF. The DNA for the CDR3 is TGTGCCAGCAGTTACGGTCAGGGGGTGTCGACTGAAGCTTTCTTT.

The chain uses TRBV7-8 and TRBJ1-5; unclear D gene. This CDR3 is built from 15 residues. V was pared by 5 bases and J by 4 bases, with 15 bases between. The germline CDR1 and CDR2 sequences are SGHVS and FQNEAQ. For the CDR3, the DNA is TGTGCCAGCAGCCCCCTGCCGGAAGGTAATCAGCCCCAGCATTTT. Its translation: CASSPLPEGNQPQHF.

This clone was recorded once. V gene TRBV10-2 combines with J gene TRBJ2-7; D is undetermined. The CDR3 consists of 15 residues. Deletions cut 2 bases from V and 3 bases from J, with 14 bases between. Per the germline V gene, CDR1 is WSHSY and CDR2 is SAAADI. CDR3 amino acids: CASSEIRIASYEQYF. The CDR3 bases are TGCGCCAGCAGTGAGATCAGAATTGCGAGCTACGAGCAGTACTTC.

The chain recombines TRBV11-2 with TRBJ1-2; D possibly corresponds to TRBD1 (6 bases). V was clipped by 0 bases and J by 5 bases, with 19 bases between them. The CDR3 sequence is 17 residues long. The germline gives CDR1 SGHAT, CDR2 FQNNGV. The CDR3 DNA reads TGTGCCAGCAGCTTAGATCTGGACAGCCCACACAATTATGGCTACACCTTC. This translates into CASSLDLDSPHNYGYTF.

The chain employs TRBV28 and TRBJ2-7; D assignment may be TRBD1 or TRBD2 (5 bases each). Trimming cost V 8 bases and J 1 base, with 12 bases left between them. Germline assignment: CDR1 MDHEN and CDR2 SYDVKM. This CDR3 spans 13 amino acids. CDR3 in amino acids: CASCWDASYEQYF. DNA for the CDR3: TGTGCCAGCTGCTGGGACGCTTCCTACGAGCAGTACTTC.

The chain combines TRBV28 with TRBJ1-2, with a possible D match to TRBD1 (5 bases). CDR3 length equals 15 residues. Deletions cut 7 bases from V and 7 bases from J, with 22 bases between. Per germline, CDR1 MDHEN and CDR2 SYDVKM. CDR3 sequence (DNA): TGTGCCAGCACCATGAAGGGGACTTTAAGTGGTGGCTACACCTTC. Translated, it gives CASTMKGTLSGGYTF.

The chain combines TRBV27 with TRBJ2-4; TRBD1 might be the D (6 bases). The CDR3 runs to 14 residues. Trimming removed 7 bases from V and 9 bases from J, with 19 bases in between. From germline, CDR1 is MNHEY and CDR2 SMNVEV (reference sequence). The DNA for the CDR3 is TGTGCCAGCACCTTGACACCCTTACAGGGCATTCAGTACTTC. Translated: CASTLTPLQGIQYF.